The 16 T cell receptor beta chains reported below all come from one sample, sequenced in a study of blood T cell repertoires in COVID-19. Measured with immunoSEQ multiplex PCR; TCRdb has only the in-frame clones, and not every one. The profile shows 380,000 or so clones, around nine tenths of them singletons. Sequenced: PBMCs or T cells enriched from blood (not recorded which). The source of these receptors is a woman aged 25-40 years with acute COVID-19.

V and J are TRBV3-1 (or the pseudogene TRBV3-2) and TRBJ2-7; TRBD2 is a possible D gene (5 bases). This CDR3 is 14 amino acids long. Germline CDR1 and CDR2: LGHDT and YNNKEL (reference sequence). V was pared by 0 bases and J by 5 bases, with 11 bases between. The CDR3 sequence: CASSQDLAGDEQYF. DNA for the CDR3: TGTGCCAGCAGCCAAGATCTCGCCGGGGACGAGCAGTACTTC.

The chain links TRBV20-1 to TRBJ2-2; D is perhaps TRBD2 (7 bases). The ends were cut back, 3 bases at V and 5 bases at J, with 16 bases in the middle. The CDR3 covers 15 residues. Germline values: CDR1 DFQATT, CDR2 SNEGSKA (reference sequence). CDR3: CSASLAGARTGELFF. The CDR3 region has the DNA TGCAGTGCTAGTCTGGCGGGGGCGAGAACCGGGGAGCTGTTTTTT.

As regards this clone: At the DNA level, this CDR3 is encoded by other sequences in the same sample as well. This sequence joins TRBV24-1 and TRBJ1-2, with 9 bases lining up with TRBD1. Germline assignment: CDR1 KGHDR and CDR2 SFDVKD. This CDR3 is built from 14 residues. The V and J ends lost 3 bases and 8 bases, in that order; junction bases with no gene match: 6. The chain's CDR3 is CATSDPGTGYGYTF. CDR3 bases: TGTGCCACCAGTGATCCCGGGACAGGGTACGGCTACACCTTC.

The V call is TRBV7-2, the J call TRBJ2-5; D is uncertain. V was trimmed by 1 base and J by 5 bases, leaving 8 bases between them. This CDR3 has 13 amino acids. Germline V gene lookup returns CDR1 SGHTA and CDR2 FQGNSA. CDR3 bases: TGTGCCAGCAGCTTAGTCGTGGGCGAGACCCAGTACTTC. Amino acids: CASSLVVGETQYF.

The chain couples TRBV10-3 to TRBJ2-5; TRBD2 matches at 8 bases. With 6 bases clipped from V and 4 bases from J, the junction kept 7 bases outside the gene matches. The CDR3 consists of 14 residues. The germline CDR1 and CDR2 sequences are ENHRY and SYGVKD. The CDR3 bases are TGTGCCATCAGAGGAAGCGGGGGACGAGAGACCCAGTACTTC. Protein product: CAIRGSGGRETQYF.

V gene TRBV5-1 combines with J gene TRBJ2-1, with TRBD1 as a possible D gene (6 bases). With 0 bases removed from V and 5 bases from J, the gap between germline ends came to 9 bases. The germline V gene has CDR1 SGHRS and CDR2 YFSETQ. The CDR3 consists of 14 residues. The CDR3 DNA is TGCGCCAGCAGCTTGGGAGGACAGCACAATGAGCAGTTCTTC. Its protein is CASSLGGQHNEQFF.

Only one count was recorded for this clone. The J gene is TRBJ2-3, the V gene TRBV6-5; 8 bases agree with TRBD1. V was clipped by 8 bases and J by 3 bases; unmatched bases: 4. This CDR3 spans 13 amino acids. Looked up from germline, CDR1 is MNHEY and CDR2 is SVGAGI. CDR3 region: CASRQGTTDTQYF. In DNA, the CDR3 is TGTGCCAGCCGACAGGGGACAACAGATACGCAGTATTTT.

J is TRBJ2-2 and V is TRBV10-2; the D gene is possibly TRBD1 (6 bases). Looked up from germline, CDR1 is WSHSY and CDR2 is SAAADI. V lost 7 bases to trimming and J lost 11 bases, with 20 bases between them. The CDR3 consists of 14 residues. CDR3: CASNLGTPPGELFF. The CDR3 DNA follows: TGCGCCAGCAACCTAGGGACACCCCCAGGAGAGCTGTTTTTT.

The chain carries TRBV25-1 and TRBJ2-3; the D gene is possibly TRBD2 (5 bases). Germline V gives CDR1 MGHDK, CDR2 SYGVNS. This CDR3 spans 15 amino acids. Trimming removed 2 bases from V and 5 bases from J, with 14 bases in between. CDR3 protein: CASSEAGGLRDTQYF. The CDR3 DNA reads as TGTGCCAGCAGTGAAGCGGGTGGACTGAGAGATACGCAGTATTTT.

The rearrangement joins TRBV5-1 to TRBJ1-5; a weak D match, TRBD1 (5 bases). This CDR3 is 15 amino acids long. Germline CDR1 SGHRS, CDR2 YFSETQ. The ends were cut back, 4 bases at V and 8 bases at J, with 19 bases in the middle. The CDR3 sequence: CASSLGGGSEEPQHF. The DNA for the CDR3 is TGCGCCAGCAGCCTCGGTGGGGGGAGCGAGGAGCCCCAGCATTTT.

This clone was detected only once. This rearrangement joins TRBV5-1 to TRBJ1-2; D is possibly TRBD1 (6 bases). Trimming took off 4 bases at V and 1 base at J, with 11 bases between the two ends. CDR1 SGHRS and CDR2 YFSETQ come from the germline V gene. CDR3 length: 14 residues. DNA for the CDR3: TGCGCCAGCAGCCGTGGACAGAGTAACTATGGCTACACCTTC. Its protein product is CASSRGQSNYGYTF.

The J gene is TRBJ1-5, the V gene TRBV7-9, with TRBD1 as a possible D gene (6 bases). The germline CDR1 and CDR2 sequences are SEHNR and FQNEAQ (reference sequence). V lost 5 bases and J 3 bases, leaving 8 bases between the germline ends. The CDR3 totals 13 residues. The CDR3 DNA sequence: TGTGCCAGCAGCCAGGGGCCCAATCAGCCCCAGCATTTT. Translated: CASSQGPNQPQHF.

The V gene is TRBV6-5, the J gene TRBJ1-1; D remains ambiguous. Germline values: CDR1 MNHEY, CDR2 SVGAGI. The CDR3 has 12 residues. V was clipped by 11 bases and J by 2 bases, with 12 bases between them. The CDR3 spells CALSIPNTEAFF. CDR3 sequence (DNA): TGTGCCCTATCGATACCCAACACTGAAGCTTTCTTT.

The chain links TRBV5-1 to TRBJ2-7, with 9 nucleotides matching TRBD1. The CDR3 length is 15 residues. The trim removed 4 bases at V and 3 bases at J, leaving 8 bases unmatched. Germline lookup yields CDR1 SGHRS and CDR2 YFSETQ. CDR3 region: CASSPGGGQGYEQYF. CDR3 DNA: TGCGCCAGCAGCCCAGGCGGGGGACAGGGCTACGAGCAGTACTTC.

The rearrangement links TRBV3-1 (or the pseudogene TRBV3-2) to TRBJ1-1, with a possible D match to TRBD1 (6 bases). Germline CDR1 and CDR2: LGHDT and YNNKEL (reference sequence). The ends were cut back, 3 bases at V and 4 bases at J, with 12 bases in the middle. The CDR3 loop spans 14 amino acids. This chain's CDR3 is CASSHGQLGTEAFF. The CDR3 DNA reads TGTGCCAGCAGCCACGGACAGCTTGGCACTGAAGCTTTCTTT.

This clone was detected only once. The rearrangement links TRBV7-9 to TRBJ2-3; perhaps TRBD1 as D (6 bases). Germline V gene sequence: CDR1 SEHNR, CDR2 FQNEAQ (reference sequence). The V end lost 2 bases, the J end lost 4 bases, and 25 bases lay between the germline ends. CDR3 length equals 19 residues. CDR3 in amino acids: CASSLLPNLAGVGPDTQYF. The CDR3 DNA follows: TGTGCCAGCAGCTTACTCCCCAACCTAGCAGGGGTCGGGCCAGATACGCAGTATTTT.